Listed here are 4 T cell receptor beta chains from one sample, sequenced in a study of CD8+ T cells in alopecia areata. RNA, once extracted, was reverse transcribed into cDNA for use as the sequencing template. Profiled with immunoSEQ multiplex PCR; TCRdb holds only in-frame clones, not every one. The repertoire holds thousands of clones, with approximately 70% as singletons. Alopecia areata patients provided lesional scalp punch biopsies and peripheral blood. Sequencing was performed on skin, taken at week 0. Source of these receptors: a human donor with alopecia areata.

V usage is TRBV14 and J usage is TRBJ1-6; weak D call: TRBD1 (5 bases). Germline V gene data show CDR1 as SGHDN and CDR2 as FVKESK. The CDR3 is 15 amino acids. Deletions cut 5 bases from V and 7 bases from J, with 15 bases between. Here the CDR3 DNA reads TGTGCCAGCAGCTCAATTCCCGGGGGGAATTCACCCCTCCACTTT. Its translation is CASSSIPGGNSPLHF. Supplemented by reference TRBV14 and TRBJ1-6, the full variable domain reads EAGVTQFPSHSVIEKGQTVTLRCDPISGHDNLYWYRRVMGKEIKFLLHFVKESKQDESGMPNNRFLAERTGGTYSTLKVQPAELEDSGVYFCASSSIPGGNSPLHFGNGTRLTVT.

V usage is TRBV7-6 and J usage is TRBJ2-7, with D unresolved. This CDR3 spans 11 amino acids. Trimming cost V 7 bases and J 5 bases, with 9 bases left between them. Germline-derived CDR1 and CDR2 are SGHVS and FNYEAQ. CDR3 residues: CASTSSDEQYF. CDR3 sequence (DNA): TGTGCCAGCACCTCATCGGACGAGCAGTACTTC.

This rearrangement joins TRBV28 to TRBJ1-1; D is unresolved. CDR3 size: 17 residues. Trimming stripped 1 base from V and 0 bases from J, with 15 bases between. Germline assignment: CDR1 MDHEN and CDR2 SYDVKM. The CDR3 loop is CASSLSVGVWLNTEAFF. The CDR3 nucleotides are TGTGCCAGCAGTTTATCGGTCGGGGTGTGGTTGAACACTGAAGCTTTCTTT. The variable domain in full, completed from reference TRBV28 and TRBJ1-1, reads DVKVTQSSRYLVKRTGEKVFLECVQDMDHENMFWYRQDPGLGLRLIYFSYDVKMKEKGDIPEGYSVSREKKERFSLILESASTNQTSMYLCASSLSVGVWLNTEAFFGQGTRLTVV.

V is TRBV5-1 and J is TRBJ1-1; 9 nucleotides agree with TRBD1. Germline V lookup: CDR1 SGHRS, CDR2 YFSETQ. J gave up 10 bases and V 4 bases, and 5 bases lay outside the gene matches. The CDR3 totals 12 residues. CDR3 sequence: CASSPGQGGAFF. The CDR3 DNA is TGCGCCAGCAGCCCGGGACAGGGTGGAGCTTTCTTT.